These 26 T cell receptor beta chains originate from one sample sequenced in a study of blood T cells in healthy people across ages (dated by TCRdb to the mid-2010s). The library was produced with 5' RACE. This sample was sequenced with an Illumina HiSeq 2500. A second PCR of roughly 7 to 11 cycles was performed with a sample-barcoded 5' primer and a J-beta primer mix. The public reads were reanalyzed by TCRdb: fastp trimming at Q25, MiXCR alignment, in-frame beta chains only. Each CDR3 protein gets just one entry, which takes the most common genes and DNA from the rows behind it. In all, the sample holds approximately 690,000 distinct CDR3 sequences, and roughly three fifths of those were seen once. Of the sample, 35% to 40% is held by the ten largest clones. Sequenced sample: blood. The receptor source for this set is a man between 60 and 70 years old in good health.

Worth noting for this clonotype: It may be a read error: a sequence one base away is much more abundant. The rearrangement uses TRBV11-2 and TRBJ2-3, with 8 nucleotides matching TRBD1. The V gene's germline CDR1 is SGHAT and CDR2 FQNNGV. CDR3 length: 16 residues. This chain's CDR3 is CASSTGTGVLIDTRYF. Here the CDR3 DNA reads TGTGCCAGCAGCACCGGGACAGGTGTACTTATCGATACGCGGTATTTT. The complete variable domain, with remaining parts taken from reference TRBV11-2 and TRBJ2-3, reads EAGVAQSPRYKIIEKRQSVAFWCNPISGHATLYWYQQILGQGPKLLIQFQNNGVVDDSQLPKDRFSAERLKGVDSTLKIQPAKLEDSAVYLCASSTGTGVLIDTRYFGPGTRLTVL.

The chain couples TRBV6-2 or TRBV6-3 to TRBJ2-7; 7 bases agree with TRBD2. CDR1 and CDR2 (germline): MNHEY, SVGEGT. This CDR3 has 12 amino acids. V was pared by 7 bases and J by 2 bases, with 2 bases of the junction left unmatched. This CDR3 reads CASIGRAYEQYF. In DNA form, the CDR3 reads TGTGCCAGCATTGGGAGGGCCTACGAGCAGTACTTC.

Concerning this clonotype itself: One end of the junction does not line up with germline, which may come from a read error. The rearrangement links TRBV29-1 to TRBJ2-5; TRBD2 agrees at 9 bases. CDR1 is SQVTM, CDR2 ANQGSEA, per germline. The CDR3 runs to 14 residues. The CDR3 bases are TGCAGCGTTGGCGGGGGGGCAGGACAAGAGGCCCAGTACTTC. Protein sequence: CSVGGGAGQEAQYF.

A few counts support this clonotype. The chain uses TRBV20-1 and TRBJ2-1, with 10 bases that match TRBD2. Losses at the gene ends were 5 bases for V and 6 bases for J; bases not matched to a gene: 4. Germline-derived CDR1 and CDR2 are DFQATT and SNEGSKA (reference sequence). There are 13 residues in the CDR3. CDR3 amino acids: CSASSGGLNEQFF. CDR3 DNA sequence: TGCAGTGCTTCTAGCGGGGGCCTCAATGAGCAGTTCTTC.

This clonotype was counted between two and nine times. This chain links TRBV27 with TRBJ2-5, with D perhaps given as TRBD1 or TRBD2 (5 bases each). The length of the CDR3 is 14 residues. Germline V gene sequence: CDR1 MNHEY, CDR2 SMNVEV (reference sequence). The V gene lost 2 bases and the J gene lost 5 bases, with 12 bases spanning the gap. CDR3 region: CASSLEQDLETQYF. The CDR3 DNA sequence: TGTGCCAGCAGTTTAGAACAGGACTTGGAGACCCAGTACTTC.

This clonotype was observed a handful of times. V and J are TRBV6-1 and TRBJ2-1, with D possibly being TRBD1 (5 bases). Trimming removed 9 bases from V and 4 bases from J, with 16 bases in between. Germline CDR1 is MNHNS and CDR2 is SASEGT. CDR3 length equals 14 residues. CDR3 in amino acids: CASQTAGIYNEQFF. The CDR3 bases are TGTGCCAGTCAGACCGCAGGGATTTACAATGAGCAGTTCTTC.

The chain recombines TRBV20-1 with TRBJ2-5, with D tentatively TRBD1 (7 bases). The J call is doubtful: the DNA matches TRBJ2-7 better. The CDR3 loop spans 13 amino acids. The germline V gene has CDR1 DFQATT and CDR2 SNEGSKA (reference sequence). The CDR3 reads CSAGGGNGDEQYF. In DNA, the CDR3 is TGCAGTGCTGGAGGGGGCAATGGGGACGAGCAGTACTTC.

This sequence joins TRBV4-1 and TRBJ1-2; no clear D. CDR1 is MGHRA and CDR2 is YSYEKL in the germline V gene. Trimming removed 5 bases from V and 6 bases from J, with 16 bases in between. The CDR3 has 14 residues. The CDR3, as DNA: TGCGCCAGCAGCACGCGAGCTCTTCTTGATGGCTACACCTTC. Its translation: CASSTRALLDGYTF.

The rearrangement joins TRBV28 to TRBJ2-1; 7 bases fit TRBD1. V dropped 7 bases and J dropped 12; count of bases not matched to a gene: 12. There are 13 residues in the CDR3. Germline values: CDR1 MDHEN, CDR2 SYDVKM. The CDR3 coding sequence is TGTGCCAGCAATGGGCCTTCGGGACAGCCGCAGTTCTTC. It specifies CASNGPSGQPQFF.

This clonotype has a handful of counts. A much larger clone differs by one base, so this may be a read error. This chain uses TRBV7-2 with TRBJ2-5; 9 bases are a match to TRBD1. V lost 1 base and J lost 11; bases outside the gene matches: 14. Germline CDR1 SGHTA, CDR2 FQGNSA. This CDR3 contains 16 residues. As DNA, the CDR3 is TGTGCCAGCAGCTTAGACGTACCGGGACAGGGAGGAGAGCAGTACTTC. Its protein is CASSLDVPGQGGEQYF.

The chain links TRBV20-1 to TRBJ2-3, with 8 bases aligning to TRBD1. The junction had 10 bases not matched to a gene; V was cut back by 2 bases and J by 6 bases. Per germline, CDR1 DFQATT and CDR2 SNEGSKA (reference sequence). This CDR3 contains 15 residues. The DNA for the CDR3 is TGCAGTGCTAGAACGGAGGCAGGGGGCTCTGATACGCAGTATTTT. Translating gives CSARTEAGGSDTQYF.

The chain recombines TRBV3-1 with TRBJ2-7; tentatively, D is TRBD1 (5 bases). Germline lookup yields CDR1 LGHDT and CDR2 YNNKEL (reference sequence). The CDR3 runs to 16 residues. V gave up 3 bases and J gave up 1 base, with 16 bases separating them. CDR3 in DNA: TGTGCCAGCAGCCAGGCCTTCGCAGGGTATTCCTACGAGCAGTACTTC. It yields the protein CASSQAFAGYSYEQYF.

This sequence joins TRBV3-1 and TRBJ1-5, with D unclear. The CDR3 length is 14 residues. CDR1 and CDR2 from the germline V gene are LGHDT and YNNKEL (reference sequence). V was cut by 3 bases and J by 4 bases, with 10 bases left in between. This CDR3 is CASSHGRMNQPQHF. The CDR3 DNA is TGTGCCAGCAGCCATGGACGGATGAATCAGCCCCAGCATTTT.

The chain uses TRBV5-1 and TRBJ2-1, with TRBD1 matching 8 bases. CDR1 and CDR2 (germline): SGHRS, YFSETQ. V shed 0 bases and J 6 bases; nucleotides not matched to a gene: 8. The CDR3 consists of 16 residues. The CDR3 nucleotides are TGCGCCAGCAGCTTGGAGTGGACAGGGCGGGTCAATGAGCAGTTCTTC. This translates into CASSLEWTGRVNEQFF. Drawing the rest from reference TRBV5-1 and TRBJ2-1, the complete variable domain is KAGVTQTPRYLIKTRGQQVTLSCSPISGHRSVSWYQQTPGQGLQFLFEYFSETQRNKGNFPGRFSGRQFSNSRSEMNVSTLELGDSALYLCASSLEWTGRVNEQFFGPGTRLTVL.

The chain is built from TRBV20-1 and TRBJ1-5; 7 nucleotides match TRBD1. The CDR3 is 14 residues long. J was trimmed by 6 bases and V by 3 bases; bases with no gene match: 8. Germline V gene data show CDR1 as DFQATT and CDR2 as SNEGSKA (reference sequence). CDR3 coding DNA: TGCAGTGCTAGGGTCAGAGGGGGCCCTCAGCCCCAGCATTTT. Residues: CSARVRGGPQPQHF.

The CDR3 DNA reads TGTGCCAGCAACCCGACCCTCCCATTCCAAGAGACCCAGTACTTC. It yields the protein CASNPTLPFQETQYF. The chain links TRBV5-5 to TRBJ2-5; no definite D call. The length of the CDR3 is 15 residues. V was cut by 6 bases and J by 1 base, with 16 bases left in between. Germline V CDR1 and CDR2: SGHKS, YYEKEE (reference sequence).

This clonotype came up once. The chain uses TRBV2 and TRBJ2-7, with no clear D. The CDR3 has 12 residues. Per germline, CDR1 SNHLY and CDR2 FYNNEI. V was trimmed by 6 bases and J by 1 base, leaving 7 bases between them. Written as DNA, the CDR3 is TGTGCCAGCAGCTGGCAGTCCTACGAGCAGTACTTC. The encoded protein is CASSWQSYEQYF.

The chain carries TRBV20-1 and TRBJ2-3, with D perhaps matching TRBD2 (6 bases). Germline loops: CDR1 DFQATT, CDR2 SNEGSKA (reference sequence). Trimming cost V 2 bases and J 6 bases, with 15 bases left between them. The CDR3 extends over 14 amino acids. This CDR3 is CSARRVAAADTQYF. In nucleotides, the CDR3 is TGCAGTGCTAGAAGGGTAGCGGCGGCGGATACGCAGTATTTT.

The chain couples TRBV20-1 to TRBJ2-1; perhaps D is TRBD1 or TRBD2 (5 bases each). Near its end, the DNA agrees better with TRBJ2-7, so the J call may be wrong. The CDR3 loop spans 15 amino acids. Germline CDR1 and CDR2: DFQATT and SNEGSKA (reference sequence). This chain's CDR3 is CSARGGAFAYNEQYF. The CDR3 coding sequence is TGCAGTGCGAGGGGTGGCGCATTCGCCTACAATGAGCAGTACTTC.

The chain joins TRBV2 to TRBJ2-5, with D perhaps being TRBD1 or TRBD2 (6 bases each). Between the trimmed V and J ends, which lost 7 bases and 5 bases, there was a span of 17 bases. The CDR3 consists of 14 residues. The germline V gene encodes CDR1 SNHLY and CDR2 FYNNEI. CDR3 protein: CASKTAGGRETQYF. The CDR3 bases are TGTGCCAGCAAAACCGCCGGGGGCCGGGAGACCCAGTACTTC.

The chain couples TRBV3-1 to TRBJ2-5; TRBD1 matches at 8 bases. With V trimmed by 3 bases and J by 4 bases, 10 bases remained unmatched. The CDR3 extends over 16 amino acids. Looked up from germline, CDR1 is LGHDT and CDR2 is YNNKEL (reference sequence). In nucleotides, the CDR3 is TGTGCCAGCAGCCAGCGGACAGGGCTTCAGAGAGAGACCCAGTACTTC. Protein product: CASSQRTGLQRETQYF.

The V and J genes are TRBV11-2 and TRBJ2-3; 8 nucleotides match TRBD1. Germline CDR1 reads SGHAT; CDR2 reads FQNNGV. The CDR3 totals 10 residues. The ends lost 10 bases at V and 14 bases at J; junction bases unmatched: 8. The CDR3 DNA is TGTGCCAAGACGGACAGGGTGAGGTATTTT. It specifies CAKTDRVRYF.

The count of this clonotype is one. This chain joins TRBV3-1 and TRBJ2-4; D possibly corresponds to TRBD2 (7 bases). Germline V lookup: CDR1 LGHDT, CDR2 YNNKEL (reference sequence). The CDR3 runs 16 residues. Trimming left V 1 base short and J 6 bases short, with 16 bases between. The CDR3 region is CASSQVAGADRNIQYF. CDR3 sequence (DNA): TGTGCCAGCAGCCAAGTGGCGGGGGCGGACAGAAACATTCAGTACTTC.

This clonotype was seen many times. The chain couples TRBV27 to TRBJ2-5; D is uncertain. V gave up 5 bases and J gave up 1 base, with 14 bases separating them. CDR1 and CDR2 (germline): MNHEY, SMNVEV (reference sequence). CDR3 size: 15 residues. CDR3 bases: TGTGCCAGCAGTCCAAGGTCCCCCTTCCAAGAGACCCAGTACTTC. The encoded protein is CASSPRSPFQETQYF.

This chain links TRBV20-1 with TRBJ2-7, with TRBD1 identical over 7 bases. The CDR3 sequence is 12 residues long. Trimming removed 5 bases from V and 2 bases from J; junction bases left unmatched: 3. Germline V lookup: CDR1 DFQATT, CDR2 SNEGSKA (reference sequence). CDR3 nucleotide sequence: TGCAGTGCTGAGACAGGGCCCTACGAGCAGTACTTC. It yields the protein CSAETGPYEQYF.

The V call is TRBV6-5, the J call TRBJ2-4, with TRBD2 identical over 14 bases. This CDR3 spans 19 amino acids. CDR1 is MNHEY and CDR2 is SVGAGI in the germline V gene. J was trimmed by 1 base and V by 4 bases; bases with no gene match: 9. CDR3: CASSSPAGTSGGAKNIQYF. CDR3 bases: TGTGCCAGCAGTTCCCCTGCCGGGACTAGCGGGGGTGCCAAAAACATTCAGTACTTC.